This T cell receptor beta chain was captured in a study of T cell responses to AZD1222 COVID-19 vaccine. The wider study: Both about-4-week and about-12-week second-dose recipients were combined.

Repertoires were generated with immunoSEQ multiplex PCR, while TCRdb's copy carries only in-frame clones and drops some. The repertoire holds more than 150,000 clones, with 85% to 95% as singletons. Germline assignment: CDR1 KGHDR and CDR2 SFDVKD. Trimming left V 10 bases short and J 0 bases short, with 12 bases between. This CDR3 has 13 residues. A remark on this clone: Its specificity is not known.

Study-level points and caveats: Receipt of two AZD1222 doses was followed by a rise in Spike-specific TCR breadth and depth. Spike-spanning, vaccine-associated CD4 TCRs were dominant at 160-218 and 743-854. Clonal diversity may have been underestimated, and the donors were mostly white British, with more females than males.

The rearrangement links TRBV24-1 to TRBJ2-7, with D perhaps TRBD1 or TRBD2 (5 bases each). The sequence was obtained from an adult in good health. This material consisted of peripheral blood, taken on day 0 of AZD1222 vaccination. The CDR3 region is CATAGASSYEQYF. The CDR3 DNA reads TGTGCCACAGCCGGGGCGAGCTCCTACGAGCAGTACTTC.